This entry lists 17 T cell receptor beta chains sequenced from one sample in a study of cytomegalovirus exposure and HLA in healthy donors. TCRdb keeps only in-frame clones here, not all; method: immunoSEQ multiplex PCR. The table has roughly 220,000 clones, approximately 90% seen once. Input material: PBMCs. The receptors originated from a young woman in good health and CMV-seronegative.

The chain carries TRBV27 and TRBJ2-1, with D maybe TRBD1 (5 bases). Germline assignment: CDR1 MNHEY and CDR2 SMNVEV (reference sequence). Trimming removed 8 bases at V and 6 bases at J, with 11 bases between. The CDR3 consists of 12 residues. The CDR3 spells CASGFRVNEQFF. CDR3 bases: TGTGCCAGCGGATTCAGGGTCAATGAGCAGTTCTTC.

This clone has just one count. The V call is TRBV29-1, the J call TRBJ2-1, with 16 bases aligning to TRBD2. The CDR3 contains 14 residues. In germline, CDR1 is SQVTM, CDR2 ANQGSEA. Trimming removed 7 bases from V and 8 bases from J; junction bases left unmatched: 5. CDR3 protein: CSGGLAGGVDEQFF. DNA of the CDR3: TGCAGCGGGGGACTAGCGGGGGGGGTCGATGAGCAGTTCTTC.

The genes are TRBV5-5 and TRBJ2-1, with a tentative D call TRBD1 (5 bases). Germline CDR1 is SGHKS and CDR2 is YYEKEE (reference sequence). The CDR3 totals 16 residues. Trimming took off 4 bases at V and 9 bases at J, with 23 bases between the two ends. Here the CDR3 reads CASSHQTWGKCCEQFF. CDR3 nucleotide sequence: TGTGCCAGCAGCCACCAAACGTGGGGCAAGTGTTGTGAGCAGTTCTTC. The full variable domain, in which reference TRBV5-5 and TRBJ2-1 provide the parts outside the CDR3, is DAGVTQSPTHLIKTRGQQVTLRCSPISGHKSVSWYQQVLGQGPQFIFQYYEKEERGRGNFPDRFSARQFPNYSSELNVNALLLGDSALYLCASSHQTWGKCCEQFFGPGTRLTVL.

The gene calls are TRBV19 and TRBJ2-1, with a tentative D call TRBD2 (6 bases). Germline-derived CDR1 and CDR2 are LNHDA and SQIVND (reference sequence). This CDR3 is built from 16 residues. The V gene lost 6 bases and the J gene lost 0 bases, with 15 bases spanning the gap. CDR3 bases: TGTGCCAGTAGCCTCAGACTAGGAGGCTCCTACAATGAGCAGTTCTTC. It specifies CASSLRLGGSYNEQFF.

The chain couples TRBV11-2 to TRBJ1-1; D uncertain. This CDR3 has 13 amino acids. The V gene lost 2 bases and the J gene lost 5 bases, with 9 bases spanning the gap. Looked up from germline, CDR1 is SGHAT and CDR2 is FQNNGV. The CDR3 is CASSLLRSTEAFF. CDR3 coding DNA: TGTGCCAGCAGCTTACTGAGGTCTACTGAAGCTTTCTTT.

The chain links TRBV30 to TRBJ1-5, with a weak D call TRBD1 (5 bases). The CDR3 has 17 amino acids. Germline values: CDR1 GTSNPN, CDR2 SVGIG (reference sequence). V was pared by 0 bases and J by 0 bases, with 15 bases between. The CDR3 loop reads CAWSVGGGRNSNQPQHF. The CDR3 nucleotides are TGTGCCTGGAGTGTCGGGGGAGGGAGGAATAGCAATCAGCCCCAGCATTTT. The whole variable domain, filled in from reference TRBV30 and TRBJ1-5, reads SQTIHQWPATLVQPVGSPLSLECTVEGTSNPNLYWYRQAAGRGLQLLFYSVGIGQISSEVPQNLSASRPQDRQFILSSKKLLLSDSGFYLCAWSVGGGRNSNQPQHFGDGTRLSIL.

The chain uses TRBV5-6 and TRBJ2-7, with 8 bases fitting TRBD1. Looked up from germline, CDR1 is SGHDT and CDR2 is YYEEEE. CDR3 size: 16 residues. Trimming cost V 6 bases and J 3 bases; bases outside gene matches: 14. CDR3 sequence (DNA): TGTGCCAGCACTTCGGGGGACAGGACAGGAGGCTACGAGCAGTACTTC. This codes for CASTSGDRTGGYEQYF.

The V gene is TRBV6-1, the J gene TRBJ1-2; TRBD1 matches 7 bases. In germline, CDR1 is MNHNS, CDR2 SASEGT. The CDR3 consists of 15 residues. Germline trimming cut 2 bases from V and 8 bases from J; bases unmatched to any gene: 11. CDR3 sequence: CASSEREGGVKGYTF. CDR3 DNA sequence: TGTGCCAGCAGTGAAAGAGAAGGGGGCGTAAAAGGCTACACCTTC.

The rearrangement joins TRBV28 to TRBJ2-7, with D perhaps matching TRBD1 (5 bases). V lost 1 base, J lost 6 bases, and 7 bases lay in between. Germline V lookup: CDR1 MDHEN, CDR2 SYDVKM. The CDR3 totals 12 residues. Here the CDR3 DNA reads TGTGCCAGCAGTTTATTTGGGGCCGAGCAGTACTTC. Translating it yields CASSLFGAEQYF.

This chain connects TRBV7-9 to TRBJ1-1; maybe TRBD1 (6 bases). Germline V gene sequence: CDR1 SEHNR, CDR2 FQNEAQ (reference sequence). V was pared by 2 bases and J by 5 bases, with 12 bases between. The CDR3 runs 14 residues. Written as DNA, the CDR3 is TGTGCCAGCAGCTTATTCGGCAGGGGAACTGAAGCTTTCTTT. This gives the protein CASSLFGRGTEAFF.

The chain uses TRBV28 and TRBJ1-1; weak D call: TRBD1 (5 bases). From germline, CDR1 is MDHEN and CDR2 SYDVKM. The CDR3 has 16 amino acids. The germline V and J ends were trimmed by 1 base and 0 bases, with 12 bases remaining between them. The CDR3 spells CASSLSGNPMNTEAFF. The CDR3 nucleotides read TGTGCCAGCAGTTTATCAGGGAATCCTATGAACACTGAAGCTTTCTTT. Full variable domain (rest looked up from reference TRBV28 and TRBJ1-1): DVKVTQSSRYLVKRTGEKVFLECVQDMDHENMFWYRQDPGLGLRLIYFSYDVKMKEKGDIPEGYSVSREKKERFSLILESASTNQTSMYLCASSLSGNPMNTEAFFGQGTRLTVV.

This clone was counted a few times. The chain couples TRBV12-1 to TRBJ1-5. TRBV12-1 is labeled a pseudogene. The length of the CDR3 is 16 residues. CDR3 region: CASSFESGTYNLAQHF. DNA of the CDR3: TGTGCCAGCAGCTTTGAAAGCGGGACATACAATCTTGCCCAGCATTTT.

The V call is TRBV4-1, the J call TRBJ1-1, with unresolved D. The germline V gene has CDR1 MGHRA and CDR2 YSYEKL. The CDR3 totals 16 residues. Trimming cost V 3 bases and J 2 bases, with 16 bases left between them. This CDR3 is CASSQFYRGSNTEAFF. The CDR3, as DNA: TGCGCCAGCAGCCAGTTCTACCGGGGTTCAAACACTGAAGCTTTCTTT.

CDR3 protein: CASSREGGGYTF. As DNA, the CDR3 is TGTGCCAGCAGCCGCGAGGGGGGGGGCTACACCTTC. The rearrangement uses TRBV27 and TRBJ1-2; a possible D gene is TRBD1 (6 bases). V lost 6 bases and J 8 bases, leaving 13 bases between the germline ends. Germline V CDR1 and CDR2: MNHEY, SMNVEV (reference sequence). The CDR3 is 12 amino acids.

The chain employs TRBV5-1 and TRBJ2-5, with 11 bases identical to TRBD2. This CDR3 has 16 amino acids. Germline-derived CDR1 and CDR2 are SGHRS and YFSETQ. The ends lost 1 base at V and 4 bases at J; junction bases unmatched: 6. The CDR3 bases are TGCGCCAGCAGCTTGAGTAGCGGGAGGGCCGGAGAGACCCAGTACTTC. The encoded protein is CASSLSSGRAGETQYF.

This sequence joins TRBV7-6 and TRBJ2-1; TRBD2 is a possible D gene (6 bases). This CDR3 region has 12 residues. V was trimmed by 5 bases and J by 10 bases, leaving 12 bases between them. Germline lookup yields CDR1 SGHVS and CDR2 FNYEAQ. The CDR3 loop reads CASSQLAREQFF. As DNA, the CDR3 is TGTGCCAGCAGCCAACTAGCTAGGGAGCAGTTCTTC. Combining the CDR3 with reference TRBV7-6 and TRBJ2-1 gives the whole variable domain GAGVSQSPRYKVTKRGQDVALRCDPISGHVSLYWYRQALGQGPEFLTYFNYEAQQDKSGLPNDRFSAERPEGSISTLTIQRTEQRDSAMYRCASSQLAREQFFGPGTRLTVL.

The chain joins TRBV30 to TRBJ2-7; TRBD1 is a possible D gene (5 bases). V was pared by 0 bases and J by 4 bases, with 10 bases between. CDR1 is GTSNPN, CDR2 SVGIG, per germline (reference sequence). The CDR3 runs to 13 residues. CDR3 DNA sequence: TGTGCCTGGAGTGTAGACAGAATATACGAGCAGTACTTC. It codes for CAWSVDRIYEQYF.